Below are 27 T cell receptor beta chains sequenced from a single sample in a study of blood T cell repertoires in COVID-19. TCRdb's copy holds only in-frame clones and misses some; the assay was immunoSEQ multiplex PCR. Of fewer than 300,000 clones detected, approximately 89% appear once; the ten largest clones hold approximately 2%. The sample was peripheral blood. These receptors originate from a woman in her twenties or thirties with COVID-19, enrolled during active disease.

The chain couples TRBV5-5 to TRBJ2-7; the D is unclear. The CDR3 runs to 13 residues. Germline CDR1 SGHKS, CDR2 YYEKEE (reference sequence). With 0 bases removed from V and 3 bases from J, the gap between germline ends came to 7 bases. In nucleotides, the CDR3 is TGTGCCAGCAGCTTGGGACTTTTCTACGAGCAGTACTTC. It yields the protein CASSLGLFYEQYF.

The chain has TRBV11-2 and TRBJ2-2; D perhaps matches TRBD1 (5 bases). Deletions cut 5 bases from V and 0 bases from J, with 13 bases between. The CDR3 runs to 16 residues. Germline V lookup: CDR1 SGHAT, CDR2 FQNNGV. CDR3: CASSLMPGSNTGELFF. CDR3 in DNA: TGTGCCAGCAGCCTAATGCCAGGGTCGAACACCGGGGAGCTGTTTTTT.

The chain employs TRBV2 and TRBJ1-6; TRBD1 aligns across 10 bases. The CDR3 is made up of 15 amino acids. After removal of 4 bases from V and 10 bases from J, the junction contained 7 bases not matched to a gene. CDR1 is SNHLY, CDR2 FYNNEI, per germline. The CDR3 protein is CASSVEGQGQSPLHF. The CDR3 DNA follows: TGTGCCAGCAGTGTGGAGGGACAGGGGCAATCACCCCTCCACTTT.

This chain connects TRBV5-6 to TRBJ1-3; D not resolved. The CDR3 runs to 14 residues. Trimming took 0 bases from V and 4 from J, leaving 8 bases between them. Germline CDR1 and CDR2: SGHDT and YYEEEE. CDR3 DNA sequence: TGTGCCAGCAGCTTGGTCAGTAACGGAAACACCATATATTTT. This codes for CASSLVSNGNTIYF.

The genes are TRBV27 and TRBJ1-1; D uncertain. CDR3 size: 16 residues. Trimming shortened V by 5 bases and J by 1 base, and 17 bases separated the two germline ends. CDR1 MNHEY and CDR2 SMNVEV come from the germline V gene (reference sequence). The CDR3 DNA sequence: TGTGCCAGCAGTGACAAGGCCGCAGCGGCGAACACTGAAGCTTTCTTT. It specifies CASSDKAAAANTEAFF.

V is TRBV3-1 (or the pseudogene TRBV3-2) and J is TRBJ1-5, with a possible D match to TRBD1 (6 bases). The germline V gene encodes CDR1 LGHDT and CDR2 YNNKEL (reference sequence). There are 14 residues in the CDR3. V was cut by 2 bases and J by 5 bases, with 10 bases left in between. The CDR3 loop is CASSQSGVDQPQHF. The CDR3, as DNA: TGTGCCAGCAGCCAATCAGGGGTTGATCAGCCCCAGCATTTT.

The rearrangement links TRBV19 to TRBJ2-2; 12 positions agree with TRBD1. V shed 8 bases and J 5 bases; nucleotides not matched to a gene: 6. Germline CDR1 LNHDA, CDR2 SQIVND (reference sequence). The CDR3 totals 15 residues. CDR3 coding DNA: TGTGCCAGTTTTGCGGGACAGGGGGCAACCGGGGAGCTGTTTTTT. This sequence encodes CASFAGQGATGELFF.

The chain couples TRBV9 to TRBJ2-5, with D maybe TRBD2 (5 bases). Germline V gene sequence: CDR1 SGDLS, CDR2 YYNGEE. The CDR3 extends over 15 amino acids. The V end was cut by 4 bases, the J end by 5 bases, with 18 bases between. The CDR3, as DNA: TGTGCCAGCAGCACTAGTGGGGAGATGGGGGAGACCCAGTACTTC. Its translation: CASSTSGEMGETQYF.

J is TRBJ2-5 and V is TRBV27, with 7 nucleotides matching TRBD1. Trimming took 3 bases from V and 1 from J; bases not matched to a gene: 2. The germline gives CDR1 MNHEY, CDR2 SMNVEV (reference sequence). This CDR3 region has 14 residues. For the CDR3, the DNA is TGTGCCAGCAGTTTTACAGGGGCCCAAGAGACCCAGTACTTC. Protein: CASSFTGAQETQYF.

The chain carries TRBV18 and TRBJ2-2; D is uncertain. Germline values: CDR1 KGHSH, CDR2 LQKENI. The CDR3 is 13 amino acids. Deletions cut 0 bases from V and 4 bases from J, with 3 bases between. The CDR3 coding sequence is TGTGCCAGCTCACCACCGGCCACCGGGGAGCTGTTTTTT. The encoded protein is CASSPPATGELFF.

This chain joins TRBV7-2 and TRBJ2-2; D unresolved. Trimming stripped 4 bases from V and 2 bases from J, with 11 bases between. Germline lookup yields CDR1 SGHTA and CDR2 FQGNSA. The CDR3 runs 15 residues. The CDR3 loop reads CASSSLRVNTGELFF. CDR3 DNA: TGTGCCAGCAGCTCCCTCCGAGTTAACACCGGGGAGCTGTTTTTT. The variable domain in full, completed from reference TRBV7-2 and TRBJ2-2, reads GAGVSQSPSNKVTEKGKDVELRCDPISGHTALYWYRQSLGQGLEFLIYFQGNSAPDKSGLPSDRFSAERTGGSVSTLTIQRTQQEDSAVYLCASSSLRVNTGELFFGEGSRLTVL.

This clone has at least ten counts. The chain recombines TRBV19 with TRBJ1-2, with D uncertain. Germline CDR1 and CDR2: LNHDA and SQIVND (reference sequence). Trimming pared 6 bases from V and 8 bases from J, leaving 19 bases between. CDR3 length: 14 amino acids. CDR3: CASRPPGVQSGYTF. Written as DNA, the CDR3 is TGTGCCAGTAGACCTCCGGGAGTGCAATCCGGCTACACCTTC.

This rearrangement joins TRBV27 to TRBJ1-1; possible D gene TRBD1, 5 bases. The CDR3 is 13 amino acids. Germline V gene sequence: CDR1 MNHEY, CDR2 SMNVEV (reference sequence). With 10 bases removed from V and 3 bases from J, the gap between germline ends came to 15 bases. CDR3 amino acids: CATKWGGDTEAFF. CDR3 coding DNA: TGTGCCACCAAGTGGGGAGGGGACACTGAAGCTTTCTTT.

The rearrangement links TRBV5-1 to TRBJ1-1; D ambiguous. Trimming shortened V by 0 bases and J by 0 bases, and 9 bases separated the two germline ends. The CDR3 is 15 amino acids. Looked up from germline, CDR1 is SGHRS and CDR2 is YFSETQ. CDR3 DNA: TGCGCCAGCAGCTTGGTGGCTTCATTGAACACTGAAGCTTTCTTT. Its protein is CASSLVASLNTEAFF. The whole variable domain, filled in from reference TRBV5-1 and TRBJ1-1, reads KAGVTQTPRYLIKTRGQQVTLSCSPISGHRSVSWYQQTPGQGLQFLFEYFSETQRNKGNFPGRFSGRQFSNSRSEMNVSTLELGDSALYLCASSLVASLNTEAFFGQGTRLTVV.

The chain links TRBV5-1 to TRBJ2-7; tentative D call: TRBD1 (8 bases). Looked up from germline, CDR1 is SGHRS and CDR2 is YFSETQ. The V and J ends lost 2 bases and 2 bases respectively, with 17 bases between them. This CDR3 has 16 residues. The CDR3 loop reads CASSLMGGTGTYEQYF. CDR3 DNA sequence: TGCGCCAGCAGCTTAATGGGGGGGACAGGAACCTACGAGCAGTACTTC.

The chain recombines TRBV20-1 with TRBJ2-3, with D possibly being TRBD1 (5 bases). CDR1 is DFQATT, CDR2 SNEGSKA, per germline (reference sequence). The V end was cut by 3 bases, the J end by 4 bases, with 11 bases between. The CDR3 totals 13 residues. The CDR3 DNA follows: TGCAGTGCTAGTTTGGGGCGCGCAGATACGCAGTATTTT. It codes for CSASLGRADTQYF.

This chain links TRBV9 with TRBJ2-5, with unresolved D. V gave up 1 base and J gave up 2 bases, with 3 bases separating them. The CDR3 extends over 12 amino acids. Germline assignment: CDR1 SGDLS and CDR2 YYNGEE. The CDR3 DNA sequence: TGTGCCAGCAGCGTACCACAAGAGACCCAGTACTTC. The encoded protein is CASSVPQETQYF. Together with reference TRBV9 and TRBJ2-5, the CDR3 gives the full variable domain: DSGVTQTPKHLITATGQRVTLRCSPRSGDLSVYWYQQSLDQGLQFLIQYYNGEERAKGNILERFSAQQFPDLHSELNLSSLELGDSALYFCASSVPQETQYFGPGTRLLVL.

V is TRBV2 and J is TRBJ2-2; a weak D match, TRBD2 (7 bases). The CDR3 length is 19 residues. Per germline, CDR1 SNHLY and CDR2 FYNNEI. V lost 0 bases to trimming and J lost 4 bases, with 21 bases between them. The CDR3 protein is CASSEARGLAPGVTGELFF. The CDR3 nucleotides read TGTGCCAGCAGTGAAGCGCGGGGGCTCGCGCCCGGGGTCACCGGGGAGCTGTTTTTT.

This clone was counted a single time. The J gene is TRBJ1-6, the V gene TRBV25-1, with D tentatively TRBD1 (6 bases). V gave up 3 bases and J gave up 5 bases, with 14 bases separating them. Germline-derived CDR1 and CDR2 are MGHDK and SYGVNS. The CDR3 contains 16 residues. The DNA of the CDR3 is TGTGCCAGCAGTGAGTTACAGGGAAAGGATAATTCACCCCTCCACTTT. Translation: CASSELQGKDNSPLHF.

The V gene is TRBV27, the J gene TRBJ2-3, with TRBD2 matching 12 bases. Germline V lookup: CDR1 MNHEY, CDR2 SMNVEV (reference sequence). The CDR3 is made up of 17 amino acids. Trimming cost V 5 bases and J 4 bases; bases outside gene matches: 10. CDR3 bases: TGTGCCAGCAGTCGTACCCCTAGCGGGAGGGCCTCAGATACGCAGTATTTT. It is translated as CASSRTPSGRASDTQYF.

This chain links TRBV5-6 with TRBJ2-7; 8 bases fit TRBD2. The germline V gene encodes CDR1 SGHDT and CDR2 YYEEEE. The CDR3 consists of 17 residues. V was clipped by 2 bases and J by 0 bases; unmatched bases: 10. DNA for the CDR3: TGTGCCAGCAGCTTAAGGGGTCTAGCGGGTAGCTCCTACGAGCAGTACTTC. Protein: CASSLRGLAGSSYEQYF. Looking up the rest from reference TRBV5-6 and TRBJ2-7 gives the full variable domain: DAGVTQSPTHLIKTRGQQVTLRCSPKSGHDTVSWYQQALGQGPQFIFQYYEEEERQRGNFPDRFSGHQFPNYSSELNVNALLLGDSALYLCASSLRGLAGSSYEQYFGPGTRLTVT.

The CDR3 loop is CASSLAQGRKAFF. Written as DNA, the CDR3 is TGCGCCAGCAGCTTGGCTCAAGGGAGAAAAGCTTTCTTT. This rearrangement joins TRBV5-1 to TRBJ1-1; D uncertain. Germline V lookup: CDR1 SGHRS, CDR2 YFSETQ. Trimming pared 0 bases from V and 9 bases from J, leaving 12 bases between. The CDR3 covers 13 residues.

The gene calls are TRBV6-1 and TRBJ2-4; 10 bases are a match to TRBD1. Trimming at V came to 4 bases and at J to 0 bases, leaving 12 bases not matched to a gene. This CDR3 has 19 amino acids. Germline loops: CDR1 MNHNS, CDR2 SASEGT. In DNA, the CDR3 is TGTGCCAGCAGTGCCGTCCGGGACAGGGGTCCTCTAGCCAAAAACATTCAGTACTTC. This translates into CASSAVRDRGPLAKNIQYF.

This chain connects TRBV5-1 to TRBJ2-2; D is unresolved. Germline V gene data show CDR1 as SGHRS and CDR2 as YFSETQ. Trimming shortened V by 0 bases and J by 3 bases, and 6 bases separated the two germline ends. The CDR3 sequence is 14 residues long. CDR3 DNA: TGCGCCAGCAGCTTGGACGCGGACACCGGGGAGCTGTTTTTT. Its translation: CASSLDADTGELFF.

The V call is TRBV6-2 or TRBV6-3, the J call TRBJ2-1; D is perhaps TRBD2 (5 bases). With 5 bases removed from V and 14 bases from J, the gap between germline ends came to 22 bases. CDR1 and CDR2 from the germline V gene are MNHEY and SVGEGT. The CDR3 runs to 14 residues. The chain's CDR3 is CASSPNLVGTGKFF. For the CDR3, the DNA is TGTGCCAGCAGTCCCAACTTAGTCGGCACCGGGAAGTTCTTC.

As for this clone: Different DNA sequences within this sample yield the same CDR3. The chain couples TRBV5-1 to TRBJ2-7; 10 bases fit TRBD2. Germline V lookup: CDR1 SGHRS, CDR2 YFSETQ. The J segment lost 0 bases and the V segment lost 4 bases, leaving 4 bases of the junction unmatched. CDR3 length: 15 residues. This chain's CDR3 is CASSLRTSGSYEQYF. CDR3 nucleotides: TGCGCCAGCAGCCTAAGGACTAGCGGCTCCTACGAGCAGTACTTC.

This CDR3 is CATPLTVLNTEAFF. The CDR3 nucleotides are TGTGCCACCCCATTGACAGTTCTGAACACTGAAGCTTTCTTT. The rearrangement uses TRBV19 and TRBJ1-1; D might be TRBD1 (5 bases). Trimming pared 10 bases from V and 0 bases from J, leaving 15 bases between. The CDR3 is made up of 14 amino acids. Germline CDR1 and CDR2: LNHDA and SQIVND (reference sequence).